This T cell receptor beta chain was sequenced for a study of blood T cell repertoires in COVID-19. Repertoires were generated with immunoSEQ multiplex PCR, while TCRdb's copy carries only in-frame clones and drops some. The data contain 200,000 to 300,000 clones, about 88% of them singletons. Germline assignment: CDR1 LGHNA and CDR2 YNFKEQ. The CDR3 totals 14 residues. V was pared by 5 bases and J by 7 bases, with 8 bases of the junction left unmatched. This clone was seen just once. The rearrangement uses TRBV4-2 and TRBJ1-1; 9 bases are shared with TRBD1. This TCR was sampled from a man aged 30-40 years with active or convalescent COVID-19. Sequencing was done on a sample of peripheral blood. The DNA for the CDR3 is TGTGCCAGCAGCGGGGACAGGGCACGTGATGAAGCTTTCTTT. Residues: CASSGDRARDEAFF.